This T cell receptor (beta chain) comes out of a study of cytomegalovirus exposure and HLA in healthy donors. PCR amplification relied on 60 Vbeta primers (plus 13 Jbeta primers). Profiled with immunoSEQ multiplex PCR; TCRdb holds only in-frame clones, not every one. This table has under 150,000 clones, about 77% appearing once. The length of the CDR3 is 14 residues. Deletions cut 4 bases from V and 2 bases from J, with 11 bases between. The germline V gene has CDR1 SGHDN and CDR2 FVKESK. The chain joins TRBV14 to TRBJ2-5, with D maybe TRBD1 (6 bases). Sequencing input: PBMCs. The receptor comes from a middle-aged woman in good health and CMV-seronegative. CDR3 protein: CASSRIGQQETQYF. The CDR3 DNA sequence: TGTGCCAGCAGCCGGATAGGACAGCAAGAGACCCAGTACTTC.